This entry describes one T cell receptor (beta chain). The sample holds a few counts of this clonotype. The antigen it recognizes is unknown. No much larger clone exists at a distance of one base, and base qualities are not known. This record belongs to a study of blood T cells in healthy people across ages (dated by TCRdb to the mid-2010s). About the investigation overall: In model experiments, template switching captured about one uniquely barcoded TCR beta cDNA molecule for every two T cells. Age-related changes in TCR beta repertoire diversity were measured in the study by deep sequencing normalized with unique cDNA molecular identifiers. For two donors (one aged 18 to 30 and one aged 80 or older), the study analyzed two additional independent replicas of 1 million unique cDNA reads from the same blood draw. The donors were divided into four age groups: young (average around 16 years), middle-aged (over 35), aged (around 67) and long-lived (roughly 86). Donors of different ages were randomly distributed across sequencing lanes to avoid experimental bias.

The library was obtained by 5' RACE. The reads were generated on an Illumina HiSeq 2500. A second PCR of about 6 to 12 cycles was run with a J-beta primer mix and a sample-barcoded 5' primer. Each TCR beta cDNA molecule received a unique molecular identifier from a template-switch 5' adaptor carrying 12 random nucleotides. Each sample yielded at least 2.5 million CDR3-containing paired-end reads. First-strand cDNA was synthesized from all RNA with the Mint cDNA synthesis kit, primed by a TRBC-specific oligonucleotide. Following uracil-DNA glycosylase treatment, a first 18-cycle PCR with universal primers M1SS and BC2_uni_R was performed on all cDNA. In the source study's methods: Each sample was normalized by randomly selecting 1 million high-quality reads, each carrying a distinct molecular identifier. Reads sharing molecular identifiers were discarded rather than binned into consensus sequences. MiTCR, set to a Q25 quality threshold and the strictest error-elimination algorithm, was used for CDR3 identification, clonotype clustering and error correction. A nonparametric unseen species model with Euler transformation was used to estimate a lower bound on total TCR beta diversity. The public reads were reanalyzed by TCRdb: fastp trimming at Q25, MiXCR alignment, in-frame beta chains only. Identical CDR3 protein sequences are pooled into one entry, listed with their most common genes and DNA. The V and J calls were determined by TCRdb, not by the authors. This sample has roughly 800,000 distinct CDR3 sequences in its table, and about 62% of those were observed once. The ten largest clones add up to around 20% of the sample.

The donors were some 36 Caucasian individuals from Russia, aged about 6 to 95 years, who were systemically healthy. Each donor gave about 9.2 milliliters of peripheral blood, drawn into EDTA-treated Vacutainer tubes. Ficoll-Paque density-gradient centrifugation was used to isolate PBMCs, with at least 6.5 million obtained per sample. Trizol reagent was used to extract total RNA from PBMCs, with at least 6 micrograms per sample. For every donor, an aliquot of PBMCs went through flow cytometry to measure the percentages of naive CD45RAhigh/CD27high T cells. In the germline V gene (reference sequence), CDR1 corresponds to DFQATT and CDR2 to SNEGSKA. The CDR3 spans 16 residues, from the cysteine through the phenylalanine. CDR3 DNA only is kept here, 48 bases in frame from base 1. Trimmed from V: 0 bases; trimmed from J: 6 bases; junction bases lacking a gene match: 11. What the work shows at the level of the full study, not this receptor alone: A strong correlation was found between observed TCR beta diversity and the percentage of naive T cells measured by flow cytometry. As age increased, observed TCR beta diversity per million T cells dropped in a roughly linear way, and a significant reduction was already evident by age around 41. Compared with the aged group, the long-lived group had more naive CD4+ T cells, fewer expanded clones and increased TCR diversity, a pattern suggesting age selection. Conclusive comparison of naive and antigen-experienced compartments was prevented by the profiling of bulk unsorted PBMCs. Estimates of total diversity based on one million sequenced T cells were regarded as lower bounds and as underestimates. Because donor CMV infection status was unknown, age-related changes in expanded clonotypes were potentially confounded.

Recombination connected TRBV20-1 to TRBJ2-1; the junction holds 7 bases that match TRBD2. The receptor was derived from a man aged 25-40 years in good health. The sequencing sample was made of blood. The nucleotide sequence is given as TGCAGTGCTAGAGATATTCGGCTAGCGGAATTCAATGAGCAGTTCTTC. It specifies CSARDIRLAEFNEQFF.